This TCR beta chain was obtained from a study of blood T cell repertoires in COVID-19. Study background: Whether acute or convalescent, the COVID-19 samples came from the United States, Italy and Spain. PBMCs, B-cell-depleted T cells, or T cells provided the cDNA or gDNA that made up the material.

V lost 1 base and J 2 bases, leaving 9 bases between the germline ends. The CDR3 is made up of 15 amino acids. The germline V gene encodes CDR1 LGHDT and CDR2 YNNKEL (reference sequence). TCRdb keeps only in-frame clones here, not all; method: immunoSEQ multiplex PCR. Among about 170,000 clones, around nine tenths were seen once, and the ten largest hold roughly 2.4%. Specimen: peripheral blood. This TCR came from an elderly woman with COVID-19, enrolled during active disease. The rearrangement uses TRBV3-1 (or the pseudogene TRBV3-2) and TRBJ1-5; D perhaps matches TRBD1 (6 bases). The CDR3 sequence: CASSQAAGGNQPQHF. CDR3 nucleotide sequence: TGTGCCAGCAGCCAAGCGGCAGGGGGCAATCAGCCCCAGCATTTT.